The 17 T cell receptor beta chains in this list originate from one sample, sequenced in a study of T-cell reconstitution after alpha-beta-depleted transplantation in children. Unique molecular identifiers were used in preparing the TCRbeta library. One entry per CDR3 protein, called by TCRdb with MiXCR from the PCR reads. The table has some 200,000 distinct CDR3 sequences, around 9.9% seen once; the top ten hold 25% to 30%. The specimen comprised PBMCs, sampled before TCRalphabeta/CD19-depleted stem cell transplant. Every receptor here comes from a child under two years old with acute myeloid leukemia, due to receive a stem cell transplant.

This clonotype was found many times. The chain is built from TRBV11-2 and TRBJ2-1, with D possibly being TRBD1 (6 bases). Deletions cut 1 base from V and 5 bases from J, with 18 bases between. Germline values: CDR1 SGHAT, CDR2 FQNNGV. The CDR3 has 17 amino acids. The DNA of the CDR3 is TGTGCCAGCAGCTTAGGGACCTGGGACAAAAGGGACAATGAGCAGTTCTTC. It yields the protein CASSLGTWDKRDNEQFF.

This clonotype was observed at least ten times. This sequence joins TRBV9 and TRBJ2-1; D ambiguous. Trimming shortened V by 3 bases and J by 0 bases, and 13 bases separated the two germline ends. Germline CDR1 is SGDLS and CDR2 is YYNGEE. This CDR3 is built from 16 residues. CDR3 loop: CASSADLGSSYNEQFF. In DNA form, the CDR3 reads TGTGCCAGCAGCGCGGATCTAGGAAGCTCCTACAATGAGCAGTTCTTC.

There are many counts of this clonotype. CDR3 in DNA: TGCGCCAGCAGCTTTGGGACTAGCCCCACCAATGAGCAGTTCTTC. It specifies CASSFGTSPTNEQFF. The chain uses TRBV5-1 and TRBJ2-1, with 9 bases lining up with TRBD2. Trimming cost V 2 bases and J 6 bases; bases outside gene matches: 6. Germline loops: CDR1 SGHRS, CDR2 YFSETQ. The CDR3 is made up of 15 amino acids.

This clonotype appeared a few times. The CDR3, as DNA: TGCAGTGCTAGAGGCCTCGGAGGGGGGATCTCCTACGAGCAGTACTTC. Its protein product is CSARGLGGGISYEQYF. The gene calls are TRBV20-1 and TRBJ2-7, with D tentatively TRBD1 or TRBD2 (6 bases each). The V end lost 1 base, the J end lost 0 bases, and 16 bases lay between the germline ends. This CDR3 contains 16 residues. In germline, CDR1 is DFQATT, CDR2 SNEGSKA (reference sequence).

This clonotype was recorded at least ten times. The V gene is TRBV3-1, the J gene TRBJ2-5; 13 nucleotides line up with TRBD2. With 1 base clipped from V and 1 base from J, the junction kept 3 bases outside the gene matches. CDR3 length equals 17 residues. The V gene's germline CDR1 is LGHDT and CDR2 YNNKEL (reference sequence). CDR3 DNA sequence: TGTGCCAGCAGCCAAGGAACTAGCGGGGGGGCCCAAGAGACCCAGTACTTC. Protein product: CASSQGTSGGAQETQYF.

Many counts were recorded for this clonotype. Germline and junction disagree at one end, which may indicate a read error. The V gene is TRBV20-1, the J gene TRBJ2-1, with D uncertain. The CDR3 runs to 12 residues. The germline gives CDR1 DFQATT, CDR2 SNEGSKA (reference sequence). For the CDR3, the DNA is TGCAGTGCTAGGGGCCAGCGCGATGAGCATTTCTTC. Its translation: CSARGQRDEHFF.

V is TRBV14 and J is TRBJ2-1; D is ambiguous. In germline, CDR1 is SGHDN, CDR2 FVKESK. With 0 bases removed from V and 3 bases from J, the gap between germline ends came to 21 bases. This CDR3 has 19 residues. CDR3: CASSQEMVYTSADYNEQFF. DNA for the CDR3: TGTGCCAGCAGCCAAGAGATGGTCTATACCTCGGCAGACTACAATGAGCAGTTCTTC.

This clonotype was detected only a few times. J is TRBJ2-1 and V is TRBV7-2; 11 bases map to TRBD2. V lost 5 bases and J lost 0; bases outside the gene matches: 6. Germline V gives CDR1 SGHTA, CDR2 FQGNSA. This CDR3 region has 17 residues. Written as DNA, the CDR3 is TGTGCCAGCAGCGGGCGACTAGCGGGGAGCTCCTACAATGAGCAGTTCTTC. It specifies CASSGRLAGSSYNEQFF.

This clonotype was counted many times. As DNA, the CDR3 is TGTGCCAGCAGAGCGGGACCCAAGGCCAATGAGCAGTTCTTC. Translating it yields CASRAGPKANEQFF. J is TRBJ2-1 and V is TRBV2; TRBD2 aligns across 7 bases. The CDR3 loop spans 14 amino acids. Per the germline V gene, CDR1 is SNHLY and CDR2 is FYNNEI. V lost 6 bases, J lost 6 bases, and 8 bases stayed unmatched.

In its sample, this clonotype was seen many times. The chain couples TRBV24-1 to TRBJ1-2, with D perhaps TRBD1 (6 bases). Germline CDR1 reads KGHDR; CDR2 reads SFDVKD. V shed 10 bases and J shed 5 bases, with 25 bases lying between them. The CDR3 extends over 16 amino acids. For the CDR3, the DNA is TGTGCCACTCGCTACCGGGACACATGCTATGTATATGGCTACACCTTC. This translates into CATRYRDTCYVYGYTF.

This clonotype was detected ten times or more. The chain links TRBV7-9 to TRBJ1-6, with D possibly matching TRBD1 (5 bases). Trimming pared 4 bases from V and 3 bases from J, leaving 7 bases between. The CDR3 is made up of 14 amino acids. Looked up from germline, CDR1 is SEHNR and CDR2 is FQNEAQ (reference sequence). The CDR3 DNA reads TGTGCCAGCAGCTCACAGGTCTATAATTCACCCCTCCACTTT. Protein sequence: CASSSQVYNSPLHF.

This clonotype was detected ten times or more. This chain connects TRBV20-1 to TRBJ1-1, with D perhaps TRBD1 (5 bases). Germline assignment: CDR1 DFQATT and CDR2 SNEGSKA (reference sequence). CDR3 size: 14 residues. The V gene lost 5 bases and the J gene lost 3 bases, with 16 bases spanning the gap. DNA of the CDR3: TGCAGTGCTCGGGACTTCAGGTGGGACACTGAAGCTTTCTTT. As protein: CSARDFRWDTEAFF.

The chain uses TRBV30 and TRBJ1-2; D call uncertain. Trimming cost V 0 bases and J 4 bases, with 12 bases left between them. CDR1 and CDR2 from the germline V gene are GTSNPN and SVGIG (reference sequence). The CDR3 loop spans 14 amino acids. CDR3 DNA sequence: TGTGCCTGGAGTGTAAGGCCACCGAGCTATGGCTACACCTTC. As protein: CAWSVRPPSYGYTF.

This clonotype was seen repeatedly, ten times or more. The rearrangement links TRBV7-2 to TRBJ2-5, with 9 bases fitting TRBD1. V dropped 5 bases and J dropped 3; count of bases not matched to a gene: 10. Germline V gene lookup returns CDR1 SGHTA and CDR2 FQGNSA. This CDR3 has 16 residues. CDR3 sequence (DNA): TGTGCCAGCAGCGACCGGGACAGGGTCTATGAAGAGACCCAGTACTTC. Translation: CASSDRDRVYEETQYF.

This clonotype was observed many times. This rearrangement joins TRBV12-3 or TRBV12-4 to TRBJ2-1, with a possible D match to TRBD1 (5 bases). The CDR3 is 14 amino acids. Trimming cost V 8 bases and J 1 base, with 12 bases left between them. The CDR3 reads CASAGQGSYNEQFF. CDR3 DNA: TGTGCCAGCGCTGGGCAGGGTTCCTACAATGAGCAGTTCTTC.

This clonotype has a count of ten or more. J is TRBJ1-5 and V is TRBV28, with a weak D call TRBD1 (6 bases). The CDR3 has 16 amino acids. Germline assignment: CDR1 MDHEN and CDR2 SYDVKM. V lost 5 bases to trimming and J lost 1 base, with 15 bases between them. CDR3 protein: CASSAVQGWSNQPQHF. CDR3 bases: TGTGCCAGCAGTGCCGTACAGGGTTGGAGCAATCAGCCCCAGCATTTT.

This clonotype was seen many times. CDR3 bases: TGTGCCAGCAGCTTAACTGTAGCGGGAGGCTCTAGCACAGATACGCAGTATTTT. It translates to CASSLTVAGGSSTDTQYF. The chain recombines TRBV11-2 with TRBJ2-3, with TRBD2 matching over 10 bases. J lost 0 bases, V lost 2 bases, and 8 bases had no gene match. CDR1 is SGHAT and CDR2 is FQNNGV in the germline V gene. The CDR3 extends over 18 amino acids.